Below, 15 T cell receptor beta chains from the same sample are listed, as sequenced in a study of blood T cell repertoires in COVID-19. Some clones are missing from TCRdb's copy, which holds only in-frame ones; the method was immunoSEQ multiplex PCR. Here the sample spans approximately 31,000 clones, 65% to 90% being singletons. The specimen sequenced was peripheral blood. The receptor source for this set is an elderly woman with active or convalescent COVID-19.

The chain's CDR3 is CAISGGDRNYEQYF. The CDR3 region has the DNA TGTGCCATCAGTGGGGGGGACAGGAACTACGAGCAGTACTTC. The chain recombines TRBV10-3 with TRBJ2-7; TRBD1 aligns across 8 bases. V lost 4 bases, J lost 3 bases, and 5 bases stayed unmatched. Germline values: CDR1 ENHRY, CDR2 SYGVKD. The CDR3 has 14 amino acids.

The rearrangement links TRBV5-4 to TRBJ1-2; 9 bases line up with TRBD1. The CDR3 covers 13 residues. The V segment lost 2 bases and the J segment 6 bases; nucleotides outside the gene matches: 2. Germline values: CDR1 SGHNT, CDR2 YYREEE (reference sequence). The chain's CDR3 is CASSLQGANGYTF. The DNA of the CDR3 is TGTGCCAGCAGCTTACAGGGGGCAAATGGCTACACCTTC. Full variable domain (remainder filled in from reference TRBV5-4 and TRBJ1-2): ETGVTQSPTHLIKTRGQQVTLRCSSQSGHNTVSWYQQALGQGPQFIFQYYREEENGRGNFPPRFSGLQFPNYSSELNVNALELDDSALYLCASSLQGANGYTFGSGTRLTVV.

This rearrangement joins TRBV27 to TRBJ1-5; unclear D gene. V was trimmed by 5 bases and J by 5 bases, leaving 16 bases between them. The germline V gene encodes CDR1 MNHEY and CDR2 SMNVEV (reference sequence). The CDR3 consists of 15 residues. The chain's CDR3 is CASSPPGLRDQPQHF. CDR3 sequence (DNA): TGTGCCAGCAGTCCCCCCGGGTTGAGGGATCAGCCCCAGCATTTT.

This chain's CDR3 is CASSARDRARETQYF. In DNA, the CDR3 is TGTGCCAGCAGCGCCCGGGACAGGGCTAGGGAGACCCAGTACTTC. This rearrangement joins TRBV7-6 to TRBJ2-5; 9 positions agree with TRBD1. The CDR3 extends over 15 amino acids. The ends lost 5 bases at V and 5 bases at J; junction bases unmatched: 9. Germline values: CDR1 SGHVS, CDR2 FNYEAQ.

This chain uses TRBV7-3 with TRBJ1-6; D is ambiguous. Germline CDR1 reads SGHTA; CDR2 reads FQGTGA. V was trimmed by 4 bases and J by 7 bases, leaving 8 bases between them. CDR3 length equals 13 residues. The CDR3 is CASSSQKNSPLHF. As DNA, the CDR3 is TGTGCCAGCAGCTCTCAGAAGAATTCACCCCTCCACTTT.

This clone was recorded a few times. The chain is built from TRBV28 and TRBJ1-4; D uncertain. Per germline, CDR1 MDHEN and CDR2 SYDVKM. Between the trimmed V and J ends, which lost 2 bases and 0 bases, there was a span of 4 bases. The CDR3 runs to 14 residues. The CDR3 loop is CASSLPATNEKLFF. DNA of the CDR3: TGTGCCAGCAGTTTACCTGCAACTAATGAAAAACTGTTTTTT.

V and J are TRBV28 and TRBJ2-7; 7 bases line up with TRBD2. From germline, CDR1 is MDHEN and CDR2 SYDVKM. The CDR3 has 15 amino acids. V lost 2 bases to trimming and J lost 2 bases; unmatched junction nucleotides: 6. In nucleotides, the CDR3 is TGTGCCAGCAGTTTACCGGCTAGCGGAGCCTACGAGCAGTACTTC. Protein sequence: CASSLPASGAYEQYF.

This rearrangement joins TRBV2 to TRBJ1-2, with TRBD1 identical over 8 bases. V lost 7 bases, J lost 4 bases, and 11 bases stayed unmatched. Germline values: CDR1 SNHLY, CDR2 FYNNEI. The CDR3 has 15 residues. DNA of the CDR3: TGTGCCAGCACCCCCGTTAGACAGGGGACCTATGGCTACACCTTC. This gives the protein CASTPVRQGTYGYTF.

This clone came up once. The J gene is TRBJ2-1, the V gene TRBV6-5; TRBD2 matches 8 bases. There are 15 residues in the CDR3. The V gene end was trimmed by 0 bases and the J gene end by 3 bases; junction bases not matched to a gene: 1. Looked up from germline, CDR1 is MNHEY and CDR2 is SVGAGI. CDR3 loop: CASSYSLAGYNEQFF. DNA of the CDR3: TGTGCCAGCAGTTACTCTCTAGCGGGCTACAATGAGCAGTTCTTC.

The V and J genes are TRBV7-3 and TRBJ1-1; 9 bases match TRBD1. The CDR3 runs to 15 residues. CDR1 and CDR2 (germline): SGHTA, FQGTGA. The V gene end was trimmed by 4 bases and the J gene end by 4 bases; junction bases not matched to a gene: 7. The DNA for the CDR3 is TGTGCCAGCAGCTCCACCGGACAGGGGATCACTGAAGCTTTCTTT. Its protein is CASSSTGQGITEAFF.

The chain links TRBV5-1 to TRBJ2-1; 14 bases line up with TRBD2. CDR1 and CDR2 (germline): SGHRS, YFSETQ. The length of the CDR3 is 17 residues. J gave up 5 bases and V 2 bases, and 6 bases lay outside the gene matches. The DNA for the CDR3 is TGCGCCAGCAGCTTTCTCCGACTAGCGGGAGGGGACAATGAGCAGTTCTTC. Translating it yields CASSFLRLAGGDNEQFF.

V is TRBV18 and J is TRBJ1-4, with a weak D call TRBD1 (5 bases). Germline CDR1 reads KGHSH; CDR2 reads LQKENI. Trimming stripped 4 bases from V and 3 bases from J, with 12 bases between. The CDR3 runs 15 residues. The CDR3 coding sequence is TGTGCCAGCTCACGTCAGGGAAAGGCTAATGAAAAACTGTTTTTT. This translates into CASSRQGKANEKLFF. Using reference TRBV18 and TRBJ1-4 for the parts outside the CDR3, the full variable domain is NAGVMQNPRHLVRRRGQEARLRCSPMKGHSHVYWYRQLPEEGLKFMVYLQKENIIDESGMPKERFSAEFPKEGPSILRIQQVVRGDSAAYFCASSRQGKANEKLFFGSGTQLSVL.

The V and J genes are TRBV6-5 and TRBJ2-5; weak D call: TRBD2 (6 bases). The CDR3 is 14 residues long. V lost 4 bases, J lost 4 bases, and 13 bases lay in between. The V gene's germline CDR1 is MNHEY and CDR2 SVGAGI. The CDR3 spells CASSSSGSGETQYF. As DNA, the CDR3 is TGTGCCAGCAGTTCTTCCGGGAGCGGAGAGACCCAGTACTTC.

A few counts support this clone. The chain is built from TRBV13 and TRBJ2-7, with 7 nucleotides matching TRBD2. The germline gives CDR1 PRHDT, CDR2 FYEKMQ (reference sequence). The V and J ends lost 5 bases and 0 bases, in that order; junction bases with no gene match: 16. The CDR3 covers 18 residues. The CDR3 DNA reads TGTGCCAGCAGCCCCCACCCCGGGGTGGGGGGGTTCTCCTACGAGCAGTACTTC. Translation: CASSPHPGVGGFSYEQYF.

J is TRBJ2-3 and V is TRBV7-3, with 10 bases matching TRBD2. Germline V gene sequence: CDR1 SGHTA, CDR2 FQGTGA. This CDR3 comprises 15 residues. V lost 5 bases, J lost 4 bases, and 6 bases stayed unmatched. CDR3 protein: CASSTSGRGADTQYF. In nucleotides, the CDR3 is TGTGCCAGCAGCACGAGCGGGAGGGGCGCAGATACGCAGTATTTT.